This TCR beta chain was sequenced in a study of blood T cell repertoires in COVID-19. Overall study: COVID-19 samples, acute and convalescent, were from the United States, Italy and Spain. The analysed material was cDNA or gDNA that came from T cells, B-cell-depleted T cells, or PBMCs.

V lost 5 bases and J lost 2; bases outside the gene matches: 5. Germline-derived CDR1 and CDR2 are SGHTA and FQGTGA. The CDR3 is 15 amino acids. In the original workflow: Reference gene primer amplification gave nucleated cell count estimates. TCRdb keeps only in-frame clones here, not all; method: immunoSEQ multiplex PCR. V and J calls and clone size are as listed in that table; D and trimming were resolved from the DNA. The sample holds around 100,000 clones, roughly 85% seen once. This clone was recorded once. The V call is TRBV7-3, the J call TRBJ2-3; TRBD2 matches at 9 bases. Sequences were obtained from peripheral blood. This TCR came from a woman in her seventies with acute or convalescent COVID-19. The CDR3 protein is CASSGSGGTTDTQYF. For the CDR3, the DNA is TGTGCCAGCAGCGGCAGCGGGGGGACCACAGATACGCAGTATTTT.